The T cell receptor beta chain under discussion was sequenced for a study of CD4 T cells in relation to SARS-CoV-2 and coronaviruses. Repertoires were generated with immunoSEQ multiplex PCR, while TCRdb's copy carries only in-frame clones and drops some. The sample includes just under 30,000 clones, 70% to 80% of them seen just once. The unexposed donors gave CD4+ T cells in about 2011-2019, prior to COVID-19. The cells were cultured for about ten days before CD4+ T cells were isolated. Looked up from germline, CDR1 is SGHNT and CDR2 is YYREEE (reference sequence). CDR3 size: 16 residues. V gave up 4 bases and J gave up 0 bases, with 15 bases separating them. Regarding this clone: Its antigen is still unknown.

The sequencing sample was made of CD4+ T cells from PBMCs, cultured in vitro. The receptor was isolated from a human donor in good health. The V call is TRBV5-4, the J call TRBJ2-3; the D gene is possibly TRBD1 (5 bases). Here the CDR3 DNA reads TGTGCCAGCAGCCCGGTAGGGGCGAGTAGCACAGATACGCAGTATTTT. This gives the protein CASSPVGASSTDTQYF.